This T cell receptor beta chain emerged from a study of blood T cell repertoires in COVID-19. Profiled with immunoSEQ multiplex PCR; TCRdb holds only in-frame clones, not every one. The table shows about 130,000 clones, with roughly nine tenths occurring only once. Sample: peripheral blood. The TCR sequence derives from a man aged 50 or older with active COVID-19.

For the CDR3, the DNA is TGTGCCAGCAGTTACTCGATTACAGACTCTGGAAACACCATATATTTT. Protein: CASSYSITDSGNTIYF. This chain uses TRBV6-5 with TRBJ1-3; D gene ambiguous. This CDR3 has 16 amino acids. With 0 bases removed from V and 0 bases from J, the gap between germline ends came to 9 bases. Germline CDR1 is MNHEY and CDR2 is SVGAGI.